The entry below describes one T cell receptor beta chain. Its specificity is unknown. The sample is drawn from a study of Ad26.COV2.S vaccination and SARS-CoV-2 variants. Study findings and constraints: Breadth, reportedly substantial, characterized the spike-specific CD8+ and CD4+ T cell responses after vaccination. Similar non-spike TCR breadth was observed in recipients of vaccine and of placebo.

TCRdb keeps only in-frame clones here, not all; method: immunoSEQ multiplex PCR. This sample has about 350,000 clones, with 75% to 90% found just once. The CDR3 sequence is 15 residues long. J was trimmed by 1 base and V by 4 bases; bases with no gene match: 4. Germline loops: CDR1 LNHDA, CDR2 SQIVND (reference sequence). Treatment here: around 19 received Ad26.COV2.S at low or high dose, single or two shots; roughly five received placebo; per-sample allocation not given. Day 63 after the first injection of vaccine or placebo was the sampling time. A Boston adult aged 18-55 years was the donor. An Ad26 vector that expressed Wuhan-strain SARS-CoV-2 spike constituted the vaccine.

Sequenced material: peripheral blood, taken in a trial of Ad26.COV2.S vaccine versus placebo. This rearrangement joins TRBV19 to TRBJ1-1; 9 bases are shared with TRBD1. The sequence was collected from a person aged 18-65 years who received the Ad26.COV2.S COVID-19 vaccine or a placebo. CDR3 sequence reads: CASSTTGGWNTEAFF. CDR3 DNA sequence: TGTGCCAGTAGTACCACAGGGGGCTGGAACACTGAAGCTTTCTTT.